This TCR beta chain was sequenced for a study of CD4 and CD8 cells across lung adenocarcinoma regions. Germline-derived CDR1 and CDR2 are MNHNS and SASEGT. Trimming shortened V by 8 bases and J by 13 bases, and 36 bases separated the two germline ends. This CDR3 comprises 18 residues. Donors had localized lung adenocarcinoma, a non-small cell lung cancer. TCRdb used MiXCR to reprocess the PCR reads, holding one entry per CDR3 protein. The repertoire holds around 20,000 distinct CDR3 sequences, with about 50% as singletons. V and J are TRBV6-1 and TRBJ2-4; D is perhaps TRBD1 or TRBD2 (6 bases each). The origin of this receptor is a male donor with lung adenocarcinoma. The CD4 and CD8 labels of this study may be unreliable. Sequencing was performed on CD8+ T cells from the margin of a lung tumor. The CDR3 DNA is TGTGCCAGCCTTCGATTATTAGGGGGGCTGGGAGCGAAAGACACGCAGTACTTC. Translating it yields CASLRLLGGLGAKDTQYF.